The rows below give T cell receptor beta chains drawn from one sample of a study of blood T cell repertoires in COVID-19. The protocol was immunoSEQ multiplex PCR, while the TCRdb copy is restricted to in-frame clones and leaves out a portion. This repertoire shows 240,000 or so clones, around 86% found once; its top ten account for about 3%. The sequencing sample was made of peripheral blood. The receptors come from a woman aged 30 to 39 who had recovered from COVID-19. CDR3s include the opening cysteine and the closing phenylalanine or tryptophan. Each record gives: clone size, J gene, V gene, D gene, CDR3 DNA, CDR3 protein. D genes are given only for firm matches. Clone sizes are given selectively: once, few, many, or a class where the clone is expanded.

>.|TRBJ1-5|TRBV2|TRBD1
TGTGCCAGCAGTGCTTTCCGAGACAGGGGAGGTCAGCCCCAGCATTTT
CASSAFRDRGGQPQHF
>.|TRBJ1-1|TRBV24-1|.
TGTGCCACCAGTGATCCCCCACAGGACCCTCCCTCGAACACTGAAGCTTTCTTT
CATSDPPQDPPSNTEAFF
>few|TRBJ2-2|TRBV5-1|TRBD1
TGCGCCAGCATTGAACAGGGGGCATCGGGCGGGGAGCTGTTTTTT
CASIEQGASGGELFF
>.|TRBJ2-1|TRBV20-1|TRBD2
TGCAGTGCTAGTCGTGTGAGTACACGAGGCGGGGGGGCCTCTGAGCAGTTCTTC
CSASRVSTRGGGASEQFF
>.|TRBJ1-4|TRBV18|.
TGTGCCAGCTCACCGCCGCGGGGACGGGGAAATGAAAAACTGTTTTTT
CASSPPRGRGNEKLFF
>once|TRBJ1-4|TRBV25-1|.
TGTGCCAGCAGACAGACAGGCGATAATGAAAAACTGTTTTTT
CASRQTGDNEKLFF
>.|TRBJ1-2|TRBV27|.
TGTGCCAGCAGTCCAGGGGAAATTGGGGGCTACACCTTC
CASSPGEIGGYTF
>few|TRBJ2-7|TRBV11-3|.
TGTGCCAGCAGCTTCACCCGGGACAACCTCTACGAGCAGTACTTC
CASSFTRDNLYEQYF
>few|TRBJ1-3|TRBV2|.
TGTGCCAGCAGATTGGGCCGCTCTGGAAACACCATATATTTT
CASRLGRSGNTIYF
>.|TRBJ1-5|TRBV4-1|.
TGCGCCAGCAGCCAATTCACTCGTATTGATAGCAATCAGCCCCAGCATTTT
CASSQFTRIDSNQPQHF
>few|TRBJ2-3|TRBV12-3/TRBV12-4|.
TGTGCCAGCAGCGATGACAGAGATACGCAGTATTTT
CASSDDRDTQYF
>.|TRBJ1-3|TRBV19|.
TGTGCCAGTAGTGACCCCGGGACACCCAAGTACACCATATATTTT
CASSDPGTPKYTIYF
>.|TRBJ2-1|TRBV25-1|.
TGTGCCAGCAGCAACCTTGCCAGGGGTAACAATGAGCAGTTCTTC
CASSNLARGNNEQFF
>.|TRBJ1-1|TRBV2|TRBD1
TGTGCCAGCAGCGCTCGGACAGGGGGCACTGAAGCTTTCTTT
CASSARTGGTEAFF
>.|TRBJ1-3|TRBV14|.
TGTGCCAGCAGCCAAGGGAGAGGGTCTGGAAACACCATATATTTT
CASSQGRGSGNTIYF
>.|TRBJ2-5|TRBV6-5|.
TGTGCCAGCAGTTCGGTTAGGGGGGAGACCCAGTACTTC
CASSSVRGETQYF
>.|TRBJ2-7|TRBV19|.
TGTGCCAGTAGTATTACTGGGGCCGAGCAGTACTTC
CASSITGAEQYF
>once|TRBJ2-2|TRBV7-3|.
TGTGCCAGCAGCTTAAGCGGGAACACCGGGGAGCTGTTTTTT
CASSLSGNTGELFF
>.|TRBJ2-7|TRBV3-1/TRBV3-2|.
TGTGCCAGCAGCAAGGGGAACGGGTGGAACACCTACGAGCAGTACTTC
CASSKGNGWNTYEQYF
>.|TRBJ2-1|TRBV5-4|TRBD2
TGTGCCAGCAGCTTACTAGCGGGGGGCTTGCCTGAGCAGTTCTTC
CASSLLAGGLPEQFF